This TCR beta chain was retrieved from a study of CD8 T cells in ankylosing spondylitis. Overall study results and limits: Significant enrichment of disease-linked clones was reportedly seen in matched ankylosing spondylitis synovial fluid.

The CDR3 has 15 residues. V lost 2 bases, J lost 2 bases, and 11 bases lay in between. The germline V gene encodes CDR1 SGHTA and CDR2 FQGTGA. This clonotype has at least ten counts. The antigen is undetermined. For TCR beta, libraries came from quantitative 5'-RACE with molecular barcodes. TCRdb re-called the 5' RACE reads through MiXCR, storing one row per CDR3 protein. The sample carries about 180,000 distinct CDR3 sequences, 8.5% to 10% recorded once. This receptor was taken from a female donor with ankylosing spondylitis or in good health (not recorded which). The sequencing input was blood, either unsorted or a sorted T cell fraction (not recorded which). The genes are TRBV7-3 and TRBJ2-3; D possibly uses TRBD1 or TRBD2 (5 bases each). This chain's CDR3 is CASSLGTGTTDTQYF. The CDR3 coding sequence is TGTGCCAGCAGCTTAGGGACGGGAACCACAGATACGCAGTATTTT. The whole variable domain, filled in from reference TRBV7-3 and TRBJ2-3, reads GAGVSQTPSNKVTEKGKYVELRCDPISGHTALYWYRQSLGQGPEFLIYFQGTGAADDSGLPNDRFFAVRPEGSVSTLKIQRTERGDSAVYLCASSLGTGTTDTQYFGPGTRLTVL.